The 28 T cell receptor beta chains below all came from one sample that was sequenced in a study of T cell repertoires in cytomegalovirus infection. TCRdb re-called the reads with MiXCR, one entry per CDR3 protein. This sample carries fewer than 550,000 distinct CDR3 sequences, approximately 31% of them seen once, and the ten largest clones take approximately 15%. The specimen sequenced was PBMCs. The receptors derive from a human donor in good health (CMV status not recorded). Some clones in this sample may be carry-over from other donors' samples.

A word on this clonotype: Being one base from a much bigger clone, this may be a read error. This sequence joins TRBV7-2 and TRBJ1-2, with TRBD1 matching 8 bases. CDR1 SGHTA and CDR2 FQGNSA come from the germline V gene. The CDR3 has 15 amino acids. The CDR3 bases are TGTGCCAGCAGCTTAGCAGGACAGGGAAGCTATAGCTACACCTTC. Translation gives CASSLAGQGSYSYTF.

This clonotype was seen a few times. J is TRBJ2-2 and V is TRBV6-6, with 10 bases lining up with TRBD1. The CDR3 has 17 amino acids. Germline V gene sequence: CDR1 MNHNY, CDR2 SVGAGI (reference sequence). V trimming: 7 bases; J trimming: 4 bases; junction bases outside the gene matches: 12. The CDR3 loop reads CASNQPRTGGSTGELFF. CDR3 bases: TGTGCCAGCAACCAACCACGGACAGGGGGAAGCACCGGGGAGCTGTTTTTT.

The chain has TRBV25-1 and TRBJ1-1, with D tentatively TRBD1 (5 bases). The CDR3 totals 14 residues. Trimming removed 4 bases from V and 10 bases from J, with 19 bases in between. Per the germline V gene, CDR1 is MGHDK and CDR2 is SYGVNS. Here the CDR3 reads CASSVAGTGVGAFF. CDR3 bases: TGTGCCAGCAGTGTAGCCGGGACGGGGGTCGGAGCTTTCTTT.

This clonotype was recorded many times. This rearrangement joins TRBV6-6 to TRBJ2-2, with D tentatively TRBD2 (5 bases). Germline CDR1 and CDR2: MNHNY and SVGAGI (reference sequence). This CDR3 has 15 residues. Trimming shortened V by 5 bases and J by 2 bases, and 12 bases separated the two germline ends. The CDR3 region has the DNA TGTGCCAGCAGTAAACTAAGCGGAAACACCGGGGAGCTGTTTTTT. Residues: CASSKLSGNTGELFF.

DNA of the CDR3: TGCGCCAGCAGCCAAGGAACAGGGTTCAATCAGCCCCAGCATTTT. Translation: CASSQGTGFNQPQHF. The V and J genes are TRBV4-1 and TRBJ1-5; the D gene is possibly TRBD1 (6 bases). The CDR3 sequence is 15 residues long. Germline loops: CDR1 MGHRA, CDR2 YSYEKL. Trimming shortened V by 1 base and J by 3 bases, and 10 bases separated the two germline ends.

The chain recombines TRBV5-4 with TRBJ1-2; no clear D gene. CDR1 is SGHNT and CDR2 is YYREEE in the germline V gene (reference sequence). The CDR3 totals 16 residues. V gave up 0 bases and J gave up 0 bases, with 12 bases separating them. CDR3 in DNA: TGTGCCAGCAGCTTGGTTTGGCCGACCACTAACTATGGCTACACCTTC. This sequence encodes CASSLVWPTTNYGYTF.

This clonotype was seen at least ten times. The rearrangement links TRBV7-8 to TRBJ1-1; no clear D. In germline, CDR1 is SGHVS, CDR2 FQNEAQ. This CDR3 has 16 residues. Trimming pared 1 base from V and 4 bases from J, leaving 16 bases between. The CDR3 bases are TGTGCCAGCAGCTTAGATGCCCGCGTTTTGAGCACTGAAGCTTTCTTT. It encodes CASSLDARVLSTEAFF.

This clonotype was counted a few times. The chain couples TRBV29-1 to TRBJ2-1; D remains ambiguous. Looked up from germline, CDR1 is SQVTM and CDR2 is ANQGSEA. The CDR3 contains 12 residues. V was cut by 3 bases and J by 4 bases, with 7 bases left in between. The CDR3 nucleotides read TGCAGCGTTGAGTTCCAGTACAATGAGCAGTTCTTC. It is translated as CSVEFQYNEQFF.

This clonotype was seen only a few times. V is TRBV5-4 and J is TRBJ2-7; 7 bases map to TRBD2. J was trimmed by 4 bases and V by 3 bases; bases with no gene match: 10. The CDR3 extends over 15 amino acids. Germline V lookup: CDR1 SGHNT, CDR2 YYREEE (reference sequence). This CDR3 reads CASSSSGRSPYEQYF. The CDR3, as DNA: TGTGCCAGCAGCTCATCCGGGAGGAGCCCTTACGAGCAGTACTTC.

This clonotype has a count of ten or more. This chain uses TRBV12-3 or TRBV12-4 with TRBJ2-3; D gene ambiguous. V lost 7 bases and J 1 base, leaving 6 bases between the germline ends. This CDR3 has 12 amino acids. The CDR3 protein is CASTLGTDTQYF. The CDR3 DNA reads as TGTGCCAGCACCCTAGGCACAGATACGCAGTATTTT.

This chain links TRBV6-5 with TRBJ1-1; D gene unclear. This CDR3 is built from 13 residues. Germline V gene data show CDR1 as MNHEY and CDR2 as SVGAGI. The V end lost 6 bases, the J end lost 0 bases, and 8 bases lay between the germline ends. CDR3 protein: CASSLYMNTEAFF. In DNA form, the CDR3 reads TGTGCCAGCAGCCTCTACATGAACACTGAAGCTTTCTTT.

This clonotype was found a few times. The V and J genes are TRBV20-1 and TRBJ1-5; no clear D. Germline V CDR1 and CDR2: DFQATT, SNEGSKA (reference sequence). V lost 3 bases and J lost 6, with 15 bases in between. The CDR3 runs to 14 residues. CDR3 residues: CSASRPLLIQPQHF. The CDR3 DNA reads TGCAGTGCTAGTAGGCCCCTCCTAATTCAGCCCCAGCATTTT.

There are a few counts of this clonotype. V and J are TRBV7-2 and TRBJ1-1; D might be TRBD1 (6 bases). V gave up 1 base and J gave up 2 bases, with 20 bases separating them. The germline CDR1 and CDR2 sequences are SGHTA and FQGNSA. The CDR3 extends over 18 amino acids. CDR3 sequence (DNA): TGTGCCAGCAGCTTAGTAGGCCCCATGGCCAGGGGTAACACTGAAGCTTTCTTT. It codes for CASSLVGPMARGNTEAFF. Full variable domain (missing parts from reference TRBV7-2 and TRBJ1-1): GAGVSQSPSNKVTEKGKDVELRCDPISGHTALYWYRQSLGQGLEFLIYFQGNSAPDKSGLPSDRFSAERTGGSVSTLTIQRTQQEDSAVYLCASSLVGPMARGNTEAFFGQGTRLTVV.

For this clonotype: A much larger clone sits a single nucleotide away, making a read error possible. The missing conserved phenylalanine or tryptophan at the end of this CDR3 makes a read error likely. The chain carries TRBV7-8 and TRBJ2-1; D not certain. Deletions cut 3 bases from V and 5 bases from J, with 14 bases between. Germline CDR1 SGHVS, CDR2 FQNEAQ. The CDR3 has 15 residues. The CDR3: CASSLVDRPNNEQFL. The CDR3 DNA sequence: TGTGCCAGCAGCTTGGTGGACCGTCCTAACAATGAGCAGTTCTTA.

This chain joins TRBV7-9 and TRBJ2-2, with 8 positions matching TRBD2. The CDR3 sequence is 16 residues long. Germline V CDR1 and CDR2: SEHNR, FQNEAQ (reference sequence). The V and J ends lost 5 bases and 0 bases, in that order; junction bases with no gene match: 5. The chain's CDR3 is CASSLTSGTNTGELFF. CDR3 DNA: TGTGCCAGCAGCCTCACTAGCGGTACGAACACCGGGGAGCTGTTTTTT.

The table lists this clonotype with many counts. This chain connects TRBV11-2 to TRBJ1-6, with D perhaps TRBD1 (5 bases). CDR1 SGHAT and CDR2 FQNNGV come from the germline V gene. The length of the CDR3 is 19 residues. Trimming took off 5 bases at V and 7 bases at J, with 27 bases between the two ends. The CDR3 nucleotides read TGTGCCAGCAGCCCCCGGGTTCAGGGAAGAGCCTCTTGGAATTCACCCCTCCACTTT. This encodes CASSPRVQGRASWNSPLHF.

In this sample, this clonotype turned up many times. One junction end does not reproduce the germline sequence, and a read error may be involved. The chain couples TRBV7-2 to TRBJ1-2; D gene uncertain. Looked up from germline, CDR1 is SGHTA and CDR2 is FQGNSA. CDR3 length: 13 residues. CDR3 loop: CASSNYRDSFSIF. CDR3 nucleotide sequence: TGTGCCAGCAGCAATTATCGTGATAGCTTCAGCATTTTC.

This clonotype has only a few counts. This chain uses TRBV6-2 or TRBV6-3 with TRBJ1-1; D is possibly TRBD1 (6 bases). Trimming took off 6 bases at V and 7 bases at J, with 12 bases between the two ends. Germline V gene data show CDR1 as MNHEY and CDR2 as SVGEGT. The CDR3 covers 12 residues. Written as DNA, the CDR3 is TGTGCCAGCAGCCTGGACAGTATTGAAGCTTTCTTT. It codes for CASSLDSIEAFF.

This chain links TRBV6-2 or TRBV6-3 with TRBJ1-3, with a weak D call TRBD1 (5 bases). Trimming pared 6 bases from V and 0 bases from J, leaving 12 bases between. Germline V gene lookup returns CDR1 MNHEY and CDR2 SVGEGT. The length of the CDR3 is 15 residues. The CDR3 DNA is TGTGCCAGCAGCATGACAGCCACCTCTGGAAACACCATATATTTT. This gives the protein CASSMTATSGNTIYF.

The chain carries TRBV4-2 and TRBJ2-5; 9 nucleotides match TRBD2. Looked up from germline, CDR1 is LGHNA and CDR2 is YNFKEQ. V trimming: 7 bases; J trimming: 2 bases; junction bases outside the gene matches: 14. CDR3 length: 17 residues. This CDR3 reads CASTLKPSGGQQETQYF. The CDR3 DNA is TGTGCCAGCACCCTAAAGCCCAGCGGGGGGCAACAAGAGACCCAGTACTTC.

J is TRBJ2-3 and V is TRBV9, with unresolved D. Trimming took off 0 bases at V and 6 bases at J, with 8 bases between the two ends. Germline CDR1 SGDLS, CDR2 YYNGEE. The CDR3 is 13 amino acids. CDR3 protein: CASSVDPRDTQYF. The CDR3, as DNA: TGTGCCAGCAGCGTAGACCCCCGGGATACGCAGTATTTT.

This clonotype was counted between two and nine times. The chain uses TRBV20-1 and TRBJ1-6, with D perhaps TRBD1 (6 bases). The germline V gene has CDR1 DFQATT and CDR2 SNEGSKA (reference sequence). V was trimmed by 5 bases and J by 7 bases, leaving 18 bases between them. The CDR3 has 15 residues. The DNA for the CDR3 is TGCAGTGCTCTTCAAGCCGAGGGGACAAATTCACCCCTCCACTTT. Amino acids: CSALQAEGTNSPLHF.

The chain uses TRBV11-2 and TRBJ2-5; possibly TRBD1 or TRBD2 for D (6 bases each). V was trimmed by 0 bases and J by 4 bases, leaving 12 bases between them. This CDR3 has 15 residues. Per the germline V gene, CDR1 is SGHAT and CDR2 is FQNNGV. CDR3 amino acids: CASSLDYGGGETQYF. The CDR3 DNA sequence: TGTGCCAGCAGCTTAGATTACGGGGGCGGAGAGACCCAGTACTTC.

This rearrangement joins TRBV6-2 or TRBV6-3 to TRBJ2-2; D is perhaps TRBD1 (6 bases). CDR3 length: 16 amino acids. Trimming shortened V by 5 bases and J by 2 bases, and 15 bases separated the two germline ends. From germline, CDR1 is MNHEY and CDR2 SVGEGT. The chain's CDR3 is CASSLSTGANTGELFF. The CDR3 DNA is TGTGCCAGCAGTCTATCGACAGGAGCTAACACCGGGGAGCTGTTTTTT.

This clonotype has just a few counts. This sequence joins TRBV27 and TRBJ2-3; the match to TRBD1 covers 8 bases. This CDR3 has 14 residues. Germline lookup yields CDR1 MNHEY and CDR2 SMNVEV (reference sequence). The ends lost 7 bases at V and 2 bases at J; junction bases unmatched: 5. CDR3: CASTHRGDTDTQYF. The CDR3 DNA follows: TGTGCCAGCACCCACAGGGGGGACACAGATACGCAGTATTTT.

V and J are TRBV7-2 and TRBJ1-2, with D hard to call. Looked up from germline, CDR1 is SGHTA and CDR2 is FQGNSA. This CDR3 has 14 amino acids. V was clipped by 3 bases and J by 13 bases, with 21 bases between them. The CDR3 DNA follows: TGTGCCAGCAGCTTCACCCTATTCGGTAATTGCTCCACCTTC. Amino acids: CASSFTLFGNCSTF.

CDR3 region: CARSRGLGAEQFF. CDR3 coding DNA: TGTGCCAGAAGTCGAGGGCTTGGGGCGGAGCAGTTCTTC. This chain links TRBV6-2 or TRBV6-3 with TRBJ2-1; D possibly matches TRBD1 or TRBD2 (5 bases each). The CDR3 length is 13 residues. Trimming took off 9 bases at V and 10 bases at J, with 19 bases between the two ends. Germline V gene sequence: CDR1 MNHEY, CDR2 SVGEGT.

Regarding this clonotype: Relative to the germline gene, one junction end is altered; a read error may explain this. The chain employs TRBV4-1 and TRBJ2-7; TRBD1 matches 9 bases. This CDR3 has 15 residues. The germline CDR1 and CDR2 sequences are MGHRA and YSYEKL. DNA of the CDR3: TGTGCCAGCAGCCTCGGACAGGGGCGCGACTACGAGCAGTACTTC. It is translated as CASSLGQGRDYEQYF.